The clone carrying this T cell receptor beta chain has a count of ten or more. This entry belongs to a study of Graves' ophthalmopathy and Graves' hyperthyroidism. Orbital computed tomography, thyroid ultrasound, TRAb, serum thyroxine and clinical symptoms formed the basis of diagnosis. Amplified TCR beta CDR3 regions were obtained using RNA transcripts as template. In the first round, RT-PCR was carried out with HTBI primers, and a multiplex PCR formed the second round. From the multiplex PCR reads, TCRdb called clonotypes with MiXCR, one entry per CDR3 protein. The sample has some 160,000 distinct CDR3 sequences, around 39% seen once. CDR1 is LNHDA, CDR2 SQIVND, per germline (reference sequence). Losses at the gene ends were 5 bases for V and 0 bases for J; bases not matched to a gene: 1. The CDR3 is 15 amino acids.

This sequence originates from a man aged 30 to 39 with Graves' ophthalmopathy. The gene calls are TRBV19 and TRBJ2-6, with 7 bases identical to TRBD1. Sequencing was done on a sample of peripheral blood. CDR3 amino acids: CASSAGGSGANVLTF. As DNA, the CDR3 is TGTGCCAGTAGTGCAGGGGGCTCTGGGGCCAACGTCCTGACTTTC.